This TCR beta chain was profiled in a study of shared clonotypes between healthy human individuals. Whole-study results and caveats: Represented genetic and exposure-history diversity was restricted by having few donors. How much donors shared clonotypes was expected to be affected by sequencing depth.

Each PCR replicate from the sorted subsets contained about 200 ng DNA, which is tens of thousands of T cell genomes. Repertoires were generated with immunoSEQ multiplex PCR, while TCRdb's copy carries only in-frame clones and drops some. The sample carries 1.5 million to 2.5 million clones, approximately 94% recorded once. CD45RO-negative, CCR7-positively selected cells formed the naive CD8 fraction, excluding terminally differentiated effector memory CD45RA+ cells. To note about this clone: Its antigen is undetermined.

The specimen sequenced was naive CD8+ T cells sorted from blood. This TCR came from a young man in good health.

The CDR3 region is CSADRGDNNEQFF. CDR3 coding DNA: TGCAGCGCAGACAGGGGGGATAACAATGAGCAGTTCTTC. This chain links TRBV29-1 with TRBJ2-1; TRBD1 aligns across 9 bases. CDR3 length: 13 residues. Germline CDR1 SQVTM, CDR2 ANQGSEA. With V trimmed by 7 bases and J by 5 bases, 6 bases remained unmatched.